The rows below give T cell receptor beta chains drawn from one sample of a study of blood T cell repertoires in COVID-19. Method: immunoSEQ multiplex PCR; TCRdb's copy keeps in-frame clones and lacks some. The sample yields some 7,000 clones, less than 90% seen once. Sequencing was performed on peripheral blood. All receptors come from a human donor in a cohort sampled during active COVID-19. Both conserved end residues are part of each CDR3. The D gene is left open where the match is weak. Clone size appears in some rows only: once, few, many, or a class for an expanded clone.

j_call clone_size d_call v_call cdr3_nt cdr3_aa
TRBJ2-7 . TRBD2 TRBV4-1 TGCGCCAGCAGCCAAGAACCGGGACTAGCGGGACGAGAGCAGTACTTC CASSQEPGLAGREQYF
TRBJ2-1 . TRBD1 TRBV11-3 TGTGCCAGCAGCCCGCGACAGGGCTCCTACAATGAGCAGTTCTTC CASSPRQGSYNEQFF
TRBJ1-4 . . TRBV7-2 TGTGCCAGCAGTAGGGGGTCCAATGAAAAACTGTTTTTT CASSRGSNEKLFF
TRBJ2-7 . TRBD1 TRBV11-2 TGTGCCAGCAGCTTCACCGGGACAGAATCCTACGAGCAGTACTTC CASSFTGTESYEQYF
TRBJ1-1 . . TRBV11-2 TGTGCCAGCAGCTTAGATCTCACGGGAAACACTGAAGCTTTCTTT CASSLDLTGNTEAFF
TRBJ2-7 once . TRBV5-1 TGCGCCAGCAGCTCCGGACAGTCCTACGAGCAGTACTTC CASSSGQSYEQYF
TRBJ2-3 . TRBD1 TRBV13 TGTGCCAGCAGCTCTCTGGGACAGGTTATCACAGATACGCAGTATTTT CASSSLGQVITDTQYF
TRBJ2-7 . TRBD1 TRBV29-1 TGCAGCGTTGAAAAGGGGGCAGTACCTGCCGAGCAGTACTTC CSVEKGAVPAEQYF
TRBJ2-3 . TRBD1 TRBV9 TGTGCCAGCAGCGCGGCGGACCGGACAGGGAGCACAGATACGCAGTATTTT CASSAADRTGSTDTQYF
TRBJ1-3 . . TRBV5-4 TGTGCCAGCAGCATCTTTGGAAACACCATATATTTT CASSIFGNTIYF
TRBJ1-5 . . TRBV15 TGTGCCACCAGCGGACAGACCAATCAGCCCCAGCATTTT CATSGQTNQPQHF
TRBJ2-7 . TRBD2 TRBV6-5 TGTGCCAGCAGGAGCCTAGCGGGAGGTTACGAGCAGTACTTC CASRSLAGGYEQYF
TRBJ2-3 . TRBD2 TRBV9 TGTGCCAGCAGCGTAGTGGGACTAGCGGGAGTCACAGATACGCAGTATTTT CASSVVGLAGVTDTQYF
TRBJ2-7 few TRBD2 TRBV10-3 TGTGCCATCAGTCTGACTAGCGGGAATTCCTACGAGCAGTACTTC CAISLTSGNSYEQYF
TRBJ2-1 . . TRBV6-5 TGTGCCAGCAGTTTAACAGGGCCGCCAGCACGGGAGTTCTTC CASSLTGPPAREFF
TRBJ2-3 . TRBD1 TRBV29-1 TGCAGCGTTTCGACAGGGGTGGATACGCAGTATTTT CSVSTGVDTQYF